This TCR beta chain was identified in a study of blood T cell repertoires in COVID-19. Overall study: Spain, Italy and the United States supplied samples that represented acute and convalescent COVID-19. From T cells, B-cell-depleted T cells, or PBMCs came the material, which was cDNA or gDNA.

This CDR3 has 16 residues. Germline lookup yields CDR1 SGHRS and CDR2 YFSETQ. Germline trimming cut 4 bases from V and 3 bases from J; bases unmatched to any gene: 7. In the original analysis: Researchers report that nucleated cell counts were estimated from reference gene primer amplification. Measured with immunoSEQ multiplex PCR; TCRdb has only the in-frame clones, and not every one. V, J and clone size reflect that table, while D and trimming were determined from the DNA. The table lists over 40,000 clones, about 79% of them singletons, with about 8% in the top ten. The chain couples TRBV5-1 to TRBJ2-5, with TRBD1 identical over 12 bases. The receptor was derived from a human donor in a cohort sampled during active COVID-19. The sequencing input was peripheral blood. This CDR3 is CASSLGTGGAEETQYF. As DNA, the CDR3 is TGCGCCAGCAGCCTCGGGACAGGGGGCGCGGAAGAGACCCAGTACTTC.